This T cell receptor (beta chain) is drawn from a study of blood T cell repertoires in COVID-19. Study summary: PBMCs, B-cell-depleted T cells, or T cells were the source of the cDNA or gDNA that made up the material.

Measured with immunoSEQ multiplex PCR; TCRdb has only the in-frame clones, and not every one. The repertoire has some 200,000 clones, roughly 89% of them found once; the top ten carry 10%. This TCR derives from a man younger than 35 with acute COVID-19. The sequenced material came from PBMCs or T cells enriched from blood (not recorded which).

The CDR3 DNA reads as TGTGCCAGCAGCGCCACAGGGTCTTACTATGGCTACACCTTC. Amino acids: CASSATGSYYGYTF. The chain employs TRBV7-2 and TRBJ1-2; D perhaps matches TRBD1 (6 bases). Per the germline V gene, CDR1 is SGHTA and CDR2 is FQGNSA. The V gene lost 5 bases and the J gene lost 3 bases, with 13 bases spanning the gap. This CDR3 has 14 residues.